These 16 T cell receptor beta chains share one sample of origin, sequenced in a study of blood T cell repertoires in COVID-19. Here immunoSEQ multiplex PCR was the method, and the copy in TCRdb shows in-frame clones only, minus some. This table has 140,000 to 150,000 clones, over 80% appearing once. Sequenced: peripheral blood. Receptor source: a woman aged 40-49 years with active or convalescent COVID-19.

This clone appeared a single time. V is TRBV27 and J is TRBJ2-1; D is perhaps TRBD2 (5 bases). Per germline, CDR1 MNHEY and CDR2 SMNVEV (reference sequence). There are 14 residues in the CDR3. Trimming pared 4 bases from V and 3 bases from J, leaving 10 bases between. This chain's CDR3 is CASSSPGIYNEQFF. The CDR3 nucleotides are TGTGCCAGCAGTTCCCCCGGGATCTACAATGAGCAGTTCTTC.

This clone was seen a few times. The CDR3 nucleotides read TGTGCCAGCAGCTTCACTAGGGGCAATCAGCCCCAGCATTTT. Its translation: CASSFTRGNQPQHF. V usage is TRBV7-2 and J usage is TRBJ1-5; D not certain. The CDR3 spans 14 residues. CDR1 and CDR2 from the germline V gene are SGHTA and FQGNSA. V was cut by 3 bases and J by 2 bases, with 8 bases left in between.

This clone was found once. V gene TRBV9 combines with J gene TRBJ2-7; 8 positions match TRBD2. The CDR3 spans 11 residues. Germline trimming cut 7 bases from V and 6 bases from J; bases unmatched to any gene: 3. The germline V gene encodes CDR1 SGDLS and CDR2 YYNGEE. CDR3 DNA sequence: TGTGCCAGCGGCCTAGCGGGCGAGCAGTACTTC. This sequence encodes CASGLAGEQYF.

The rearrangement links TRBV10-3 to TRBJ2-1; D is undetermined. V was pared by 3 bases and J by 0 bases, with 21 bases between. Germline V gives CDR1 ENHRY, CDR2 SYGVKD. The CDR3 has 19 residues. CDR3 coding DNA: TGTGCCATCAGTGATCCTACTCTAATCATTAGGAGCTCCTACAATGAGCAGTTCTTC. This encodes CAISDPTLIIRSSYNEQFF.

V is TRBV19 and J is TRBJ2-2, with D possibly being TRBD1 (5 bases). Germline CDR1 and CDR2: LNHDA and SQIVND (reference sequence). V gave up 3 bases and J gave up 0 bases, with 8 bases separating them. The CDR3 has 15 amino acids. The CDR3 sequence: CASSMDIANTGELFF. The CDR3 DNA follows: TGTGCCAGTAGTATGGACATAGCGAACACCGGGGAGCTGTTTTTT.

This clone was found a few times. V usage is TRBV5-1 and J usage is TRBJ2-2; 7 bases match TRBD2. V shed 0 bases, J shed 5 bases, and the junction held 4 bases outside the gene matches. The germline V gene encodes CDR1 SGHRS and CDR2 YFSETQ. The CDR3 is 15 amino acids. Here the CDR3 DNA reads TGCGCCAGCAGCTTGGGCGCGGGGGAGACCGGGGAGCTGTTTTTT. Amino acid sequence: CASSLGAGETGELFF. The variable domain in full, with the rest retrieved from reference TRBV5-1 and TRBJ2-2, is KAGVTQTPRYLIKTRGQQVTLSCSPISGHRSVSWYQQTPGQGLQFLFEYFSETQRNKGNFPGRFSGRQFSNSRSEMNVSTLELGDSALYLCASSLGAGETGELFFGEGSRLTVL.

This chain links TRBV5-6 with TRBJ1-2; D is possibly TRBD1 (5 bases). Per germline, CDR1 SGHDT and CDR2 YYEEEE. With 4 bases removed from V and 2 bases from J, the gap between germline ends came to 12 bases. CDR3 length: 14 residues. The DNA of the CDR3 is TGTGCCAGCAGCCCCGGGACTCAGAACTATGGCTACACCTTC. Residues: CASSPGTQNYGYTF.

The chain links TRBV19 to TRBJ1-4; D perhaps matches TRBD1 (6 bases). This CDR3 spans 16 amino acids. The V gene lost 8 bases and the J gene lost 0 bases, with 16 bases spanning the gap. Germline V gives CDR1 LNHDA, CDR2 SQIVND (reference sequence). The CDR3 sequence: CASRPGTPATNEKLFF. The CDR3 nucleotides are TGTGCCAGTCGTCCCGGGACACCTGCAACTAATGAAAAACTGTTTTTT.

The chain has TRBV6-5 and TRBJ1-3; D gene uncertain. The CDR3 covers 15 residues. V gave up 4 bases and J gave up 0 bases, with 10 bases separating them. The germline gives CDR1 MNHEY, CDR2 SVGAGI. CDR3 in amino acids: CASSWTSPSGNTIYF. The CDR3 DNA sequence: TGTGCCAGCAGTTGGACTTCACCCTCTGGAAACACCATATATTTT.

In this sample, this clone turned up once. The V gene is TRBV7-2, the J gene TRBJ1-2; 7 bases map to TRBD1. CDR1 and CDR2 from the germline V gene are SGHTA and FQGNSA. The length of the CDR3 is 15 residues. V lost 0 bases to trimming and J lost 8 bases; unmatched junction nucleotides: 9. CDR3 sequence (DNA): TGTGCCAGCAGCTTAGCGTCGACAGGGCATCGAGGCTACACCTTC. This gives the protein CASSLASTGHRGYTF.

This chain uses TRBV27 with TRBJ2-1; a weak D match, TRBD2 (6 bases). Germline CDR1 MNHEY, CDR2 SMNVEV (reference sequence). The ends were cut back, 4 bases at V and 7 bases at J, with 17 bases in the middle. This CDR3 comprises 15 residues. Written as DNA, the CDR3 is TGTGCCAGCAGTTCGCTCGGCAGGGCGGGAAATGAGCAGTTCTTC. Its translation: CASSSLGRAGNEQFF.

V is TRBV16 and J is TRBJ1-2; weak D call: TRBD1 (6 bases). The ends were cut back, 6 bases at V and 1 base at J, with 12 bases in the middle. CDR1 is KGHSY, CDR2 FQNENV, per germline. The CDR3 sequence is 14 residues long. CDR3 DNA: TGTGCCAGCAGTCCTGGACAGCTTAACTATGGCTACACCTTC. The encoded protein is CASSPGQLNYGYTF.

Only a few counts were recorded for this clone. The chain recombines TRBV2 with TRBJ1-5; possible D gene TRBD1, 6 bases. V lost 6 bases, J lost 5 bases, and 17 bases lay in between. The CDR3 contains 15 residues. Germline V CDR1 and CDR2: SNHLY, FYNNEI. CDR3 sequence reads: CASSPSGGAYQPQHF. DNA for the CDR3: TGTGCCAGCAGCCCGAGTGGGGGGGCGTATCAGCCCCAGCATTTT.

The V and J genes are TRBV5-6 and TRBJ2-7; D perhaps matches TRBD1 (6 bases). V shed 0 bases and J shed 6 bases, with 16 bases lying between them. Germline CDR1 is SGHDT and CDR2 is YYEEEE. This CDR3 has 15 amino acids. The DNA of the CDR3 is TGTGCCAGCAGCTTGGCGGGACATAAGCTTGGCGAGCAGTACTTC. It specifies CASSLAGHKLGEQYF.

V is TRBV5-6 and J is TRBJ2-1; no reliable D call. The CDR3 totals 14 residues. Trimming took off 4 bases at V and 6 bases at J, with 14 bases between the two ends. Germline loops: CDR1 SGHDT, CDR2 YYEEEE. The CDR3 DNA sequence: TGTGCCAGCAGCCCCCACCGGCTAGTCAATGAGCAGTTCTTC. Translated, it gives CASSPHRLVNEQFF. Looking up the rest from reference TRBV5-6 and TRBJ2-1 gives the full variable domain: DAGVTQSPTHLIKTRGQQVTLRCSPKSGHDTVSWYQQALGQGPQFIFQYYEEEERQRGNFPDRFSGHQFPNYSSELNVNALLLGDSALYLCASSPHRLVNEQFFGPGTRLTVL.

As concerns this clone: Other nucleotide sequences from this sample produce the same CDR3. This rearrangement joins TRBV9 to TRBJ2-2; 9 bases agree with TRBD2. J gave up 0 bases and V 0 bases, and 3 bases lay outside the gene matches. CDR3 length: 17 residues. Germline V gene data show CDR1 as SGDLS and CDR2 as YYNGEE. CDR3 amino acids: CASSVGSGGANTGELFF. CDR3 sequence (DNA): TGTGCCAGCAGCGTAGGTAGCGGGGGCGCGAACACCGGGGAGCTGTTTTTT.